These 29 T cell receptor beta chains originate from one sample sequenced in a study of T cell responses to AZD1222 COVID-19 vaccine. Repertoires were generated with immunoSEQ multiplex PCR, while TCRdb's copy carries only in-frame clones and drops some. The sample lists 100,000 to 150,000 clones, roughly 89% occurring once. Sequenced here: peripheral blood, sampled on day 0 of AZD1222 vaccination. The receptor source for this set is an adult in good health.

The count of this clone is one. The rearrangement uses TRBV4-3 and TRBJ1-2, with a weak D call TRBD1 (6 bases). Germline CDR1 is LGHNA and CDR2 is YSLEER. The V and J ends lost 4 bases and 4 bases respectively, with 13 bases between them. The CDR3 loop spans 14 amino acids. The CDR3 here is CASSLRGLGYGYTF. In nucleotides, the CDR3 is TGCGCCAGCAGCCTCAGGGGATTGGGCTATGGCTACACCTTC.

The chain has TRBV7-9 and TRBJ1-1; D is unclear. The V gene's germline CDR1 is SEHNR and CDR2 FQNEAQ (reference sequence). The CDR3 is made up of 14 amino acids. Trimming pared 0 bases from V and 1 base from J, leaving 6 bases between. CDR3 region: CASSLAPGNTEAFF. In DNA, the CDR3 is TGTGCCAGCAGCTTAGCTCCAGGGAACACTGAAGCTTTCTTT. The variable domain in full, completed from reference TRBV7-9 and TRBJ1-1, reads DTGVSQNPRHKITKRGQNVTFRCDPISEHNRLYWYRQTLGQGPEFLTYFQNEAQLEKSRLLSDRFSAERPKGSFSTLEIQRTEQGDSAMYLCASSLAPGNTEAFFGQGTRLTVV.

The rearrangement joins TRBV10-1 to TRBJ2-1, with 9 bases fitting TRBD1. The CDR3 runs 17 residues. Germline lookup yields CDR1 WNHNN and CDR2 SYGVQD (reference sequence). The ends lost 5 bases at V and 0 bases at J; junction bases unmatched: 8. CDR3 protein: CASSYDRGMSSYNEQFF. In DNA, the CDR3 is TGCGCCAGCAGTTATGACAGGGGGATGAGCTCCTACAATGAGCAGTTCTTC.

The chain couples TRBV18 to TRBJ2-7; D possibly matches TRBD1 or TRBD2 (5 bases each). Germline V gene sequence: CDR1 KGHSH, CDR2 LQKENI. Trimming pared 5 bases from V and 3 bases from J, leaving 20 bases between. The CDR3 loop spans 16 amino acids. In DNA, the CDR3 is TGTGCCAGCTCAGGGACCATTCAGGCCCGATACTACGAGCAGTACTTC. This sequence encodes CASSGTIQARYYEQYF.

This rearrangement joins TRBV6-1 to TRBJ1-4, with D uncertain. V lost 2 bases and J 5 bases, leaving 6 bases between the germline ends. Germline V gives CDR1 MNHNS, CDR2 SASEGT. There are 13 residues in the CDR3. The CDR3 DNA reads as TGTGCCAGCAGTGAATGGGGAAATGAAAAACTGTTTTTT. Translation gives CASSEWGNEKLFF.

The table lists this clone with a few counts. The DNA for the CDR3 is TGTGCCATCAGTGCCACTTTTAGAACAGGGACTGTAGATGGCTACACCTTC. It specifies CAISATFRTGTVDGYTF. The chain links TRBV10-3 to TRBJ1-2, with a tentative D call TRBD1 (6 bases). This CDR3 spans 17 amino acids. Germline V gene lookup returns CDR1 ENHRY and CDR2 SYGVKD. V lost 4 bases to trimming and J lost 6 bases, with 24 bases between them.

The CDR3 DNA reads TGTGCCAGCACGTCGGCTGGAACTGAAGCTTTCTTT. Translated: CASTSAGTEAFF. This rearrangement joins TRBV2 to TRBJ1-1; D is unresolved. CDR3 size: 12 residues. Germline V CDR1 and CDR2: SNHLY, FYNNEI. Trimming left V 7 bases short and J 5 bases short, with 11 bases between.

V usage is TRBV9 and J usage is TRBJ1-6; D not resolved. Germline V lookup: CDR1 SGDLS, CDR2 YYNGEE. The CDR3 spans 14 residues. V shed 0 bases and J shed 8 bases, with 9 bases lying between them. CDR3: CASSVGTPDSPLHF. In DNA form, the CDR3 reads TGTGCCAGCAGCGTAGGGACCCCAGATTCACCCCTCCACTTT.

CDR3 in amino acids: CASSQANGRSNEKLFF. The DNA of the CDR3 is TGCGCCAGCAGCCAGGCCAACGGACGGTCTAATGAAAAACTGTTTTTT. The chain joins TRBV4-1 to TRBJ1-4; unclear D gene. From germline, CDR1 is MGHRA and CDR2 YSYEKL. The V gene lost 3 bases and the J gene lost 3 bases, with 14 bases spanning the gap. The CDR3 consists of 16 residues.

V is TRBV4-3 and J is TRBJ1-5; no clear D gene. The germline V gene has CDR1 LGHNA and CDR2 YSLEER. Trimming cost V 4 bases and J 14 bases, with 18 bases left between them. The CDR3 length is 13 residues. The CDR3 region is CASSRTGQGNEHF. The CDR3 region has the DNA TGCGCCAGCAGCCGGACGGGCCAAGGGAATGAGCATTTT.

Remarks on this clone: Other DNA sequences in this specimen translate into the identical CDR3. The rearrangement uses TRBV7-9 and TRBJ1-6, with D uncertain. Trimming left V 2 bases short and J 8 bases short, with 7 bases between. The CDR3 runs 13 residues. Germline V gene data show CDR1 as SEHNR and CDR2 as FQNEAQ (reference sequence). The CDR3 region has the DNA TGTGCCAGCAGCTTATCAGCCGATTCACCCCTCCACTTT. Translating it yields CASSLSADSPLHF.

J is TRBJ1-6 and V is TRBV9, with a tentative D call TRBD1 (5 bases). Between the trimmed V and J ends, which lost 3 bases and 11 bases, there was a span of 15 bases. The CDR3 is made up of 14 amino acids. Germline V gene lookup returns CDR1 SGDLS and CDR2 YYNGEE. CDR3: CASSAGGVRTPLHF. In nucleotides, the CDR3 is TGTGCCAGCAGCGCTGGGGGGGTGAGGACACCCCTCCACTTT.

The genes are TRBV27 and TRBJ1-5; TRBD1 is a possible D gene (6 bases). CDR1 and CDR2 (germline): MNHEY, SMNVEV (reference sequence). The CDR3 loop spans 12 amino acids. The V end was cut by 8 bases, the J end by 6 bases, with 11 bases between. CDR3 coding DNA: TGTGCCAGCGGACAGTCGGGTCAGCCCCAGCATTTT. This encodes CASGQSGQPQHF.

This clone was recorded once. The chain recombines TRBV24-1 with TRBJ1-1; TRBD1 is a possible D gene (5 bases). Per germline, CDR1 KGHDR and CDR2 SFDVKD. V was clipped by 4 bases and J by 3 bases, with 17 bases between them. CDR3 length: 16 amino acids. The CDR3 nucleotides read TGTGCCACCAGTGAACCTAAACCAGGGTTATACACTGAAGCTTTCTTT. Translated, it gives CATSEPKPGLYTEAFF.

This chain uses TRBV27 with TRBJ1-2, with D unclear. Germline V lookup: CDR1 MNHEY, CDR2 SMNVEV (reference sequence). CDR3 length: 15 residues. Trimming removed 5 bases at V and 8 bases at J, with 21 bases between. The DNA for the CDR3 is TGTGCCAGCAGTCCTCAACATCCAGGCGGCCTGGGCTACACCTTC. It translates to CASSPQHPGGLGYTF.

The chain is built from TRBV6-5 and TRBJ2-7; possible D gene TRBD1, 5 bases. The germline V gene encodes CDR1 MNHEY and CDR2 SVGAGI. The CDR3 covers 13 residues. With 6 bases removed from V and 5 bases from J, the gap between germline ends came to 14 bases. The DNA of the CDR3 is TGTGCCAGCAGCCACTGGGGCCTCGACGAGCAGTACTTC. This encodes CASSHWGLDEQYF.

V and J are TRBV7-8 and TRBJ1-5; TRBD1 aligns across 8 bases. CDR3 length: 15 amino acids. Trimming at V came to 4 bases and at J to 3 bases, leaving 5 bases not matched to a gene. The V gene's germline CDR1 is SGHVS and CDR2 FQNEAQ. DNA of the CDR3: TGTGCCAGCAGCTCCCCGGGACAGGTCAATCAGCCCCAGCATTTT. Translated, it gives CASSSPGQVNQPQHF.

V and J are TRBV5-6 and TRBJ1-2; the D gene is possibly TRBD1 (6 bases). The CDR3 runs 13 residues. V was cut by 2 bases and J by 8 bases, with 13 bases left in between. Germline V lookup: CDR1 SGHDT, CDR2 YYEEEE. CDR3 protein: CASSFPGATGYTF. In nucleotides, the CDR3 is TGTGCCAGCAGCTTCCCGGGGGCTACCGGCTACACCTTC.

This clone was observed a few times. The rearrangement joins TRBV11-2 to TRBJ2-7; possible D gene TRBD2, 5 bases. Trimming removed 5 bases at V and 1 base at J, with 12 bases between. CDR3 length equals 14 residues. Germline CDR1 reads SGHAT; CDR2 reads FQNNGV. As DNA, the CDR3 is TGTGCCAGCAGCGCCGGGATTTCATCCTACGAGCAGTACTTC. It is translated as CASSAGISSYEQYF.

The J gene is TRBJ1-5, the V gene TRBV2; D is ambiguous. CDR1 and CDR2 from the germline V gene are SNHLY and FYNNEI. CDR3 length equals 14 residues. Trimming shortened V by 4 bases and J by 0 bases, and 7 bases separated the two germline ends. This CDR3 is CASSGGNSNQPQHF. CDR3 in DNA: TGTGCCAGCAGTGGGGGTAATAGCAATCAGCCCCAGCATTTT. Full variable domain (missing parts from reference TRBV2 and TRBJ1-5): EPEVTQTPSHQVTQMGQEVILRCVPISNHLYFYWYRQILGQKVEFLVSFYNNEISEKSEIFDDQFSVERPDGSNFTLKIRSTKLEDSAMYFCASSGGNSNQPQHFGDGTRLSIL.

V usage is TRBV4-2 and J usage is TRBJ1-3; tentative D call: TRBD1 (5 bases). Between the trimmed V and J ends, which lost 6 bases and 4 bases, there was a span of 13 bases. CDR3 size: 14 residues. Germline CDR1 is LGHNA and CDR2 is YNFKEQ. The CDR3 sequence is CASRPGTTGNTIYF. In DNA, the CDR3 is TGTGCCAGCAGACCGGGGACGACAGGAAACACCATATATTTT.

V and J are TRBV13 and TRBJ2-7, with D hard to call. Looked up from germline, CDR1 is PRHDT and CDR2 is FYEKMQ (reference sequence). V was trimmed by 2 bases and J by 4 bases, leaving 9 bases between them. The CDR3 consists of 13 residues. The CDR3 nucleotides are TGTGCCAGCAGCTTAATGGGGTATTACGAGCAGTACTTC. It is translated as CASSLMGYYEQYF.

This chain links TRBV4-3 with TRBJ1-6, with a possible D match to TRBD1 (5 bases). The CDR3 runs to 15 residues. V gave up 2 bases and J gave up 10 bases, with 15 bases separating them. CDR1 is LGHNA and CDR2 is YSLEER in the germline V gene. CDR3 nucleotide sequence: TGCGCCAGCAGCCAAACGGACGGGGGGGAGTCACCCCTCCACTTT. Translated: CASSQTDGGESPLHF.

V and J are TRBV5-6 and TRBJ1-2; D is perhaps TRBD1 (5 bases). CDR1 is SGHDT and CDR2 is YYEEEE in the germline V gene. The CDR3 contains 11 residues. Trimming cost V 4 bases and J 8 bases, with 9 bases left between them. In DNA form, the CDR3 reads TGTGCCAGCAGCATGGAGGGGGGCTACACCTTC. This sequence encodes CASSMEGGYTF.

This chain joins TRBV29-1 and TRBJ2-5; no clear D gene. This CDR3 has 9 residues. Germline V lookup: CDR1 SQVTM, CDR2 ANQGSEA. Trimming removed 4 bases from V and 7 bases from J, with 4 bases in between. This chain's CDR3 is CSVGRTQYF. The CDR3 DNA reads as TGCAGCGTTGGCCGGACCCAGTACTTC.

The chain has TRBV7-2 and TRBJ2-7; 13 nucleotides align to TRBD2. Per the germline V gene, CDR1 is SGHTA and CDR2 is FQGNSA. The junction had 1 base not matched to a gene; V was cut back by 2 bases and J by 3 bases. This CDR3 region has 15 residues. CDR3 sequence reads: CASSLRTSGGYEQYF. The CDR3 nucleotides are TGTGCCAGCAGCTTAAGGACTAGCGGGGGCTACGAGCAGTACTTC.

The CDR3 sequence: CASKISGQGIGYTF. For the CDR3, the DNA is TGTGCCAGCAAAATTTCGGGACAGGGAATTGGCTACACCTTC. This chain uses TRBV6-5 with TRBJ1-2; TRBD1 aligns across 9 bases. CDR3 size: 14 residues. The germline V gene encodes CDR1 MNHEY and CDR2 SVGAGI. V lost 7 bases to trimming and J lost 7 bases; unmatched junction nucleotides: 10.

The chain combines TRBV6-5 with TRBJ2-2, with 9 positions matching TRBD1. Germline V gives CDR1 MNHEY, CDR2 SVGAGI. J gave up 5 bases and V 0 bases, and 1 base lay outside the gene matches. The CDR3 runs 15 residues. The CDR3 protein is CASSYSTGGTGELFF. DNA for the CDR3: TGTGCCAGCAGTTACTCGACAGGGGGGACCGGGGAGCTGTTTTTT.

The V and J genes are TRBV25-1 and TRBJ1-5; 12 bases match TRBD1. CDR1 and CDR2 from the germline V gene are MGHDK and SYGVNS. This CDR3 is 16 amino acids long. The V gene end was trimmed by 5 bases and the J gene end by 6 bases; junction bases not matched to a gene: 8. The DNA of the CDR3 is TGTGCCAGCAGTCCGGGACAGGGGGCTGTGGGTCAGCCCCAGCATTTT. As protein: CASSPGQGAVGQPQHF.